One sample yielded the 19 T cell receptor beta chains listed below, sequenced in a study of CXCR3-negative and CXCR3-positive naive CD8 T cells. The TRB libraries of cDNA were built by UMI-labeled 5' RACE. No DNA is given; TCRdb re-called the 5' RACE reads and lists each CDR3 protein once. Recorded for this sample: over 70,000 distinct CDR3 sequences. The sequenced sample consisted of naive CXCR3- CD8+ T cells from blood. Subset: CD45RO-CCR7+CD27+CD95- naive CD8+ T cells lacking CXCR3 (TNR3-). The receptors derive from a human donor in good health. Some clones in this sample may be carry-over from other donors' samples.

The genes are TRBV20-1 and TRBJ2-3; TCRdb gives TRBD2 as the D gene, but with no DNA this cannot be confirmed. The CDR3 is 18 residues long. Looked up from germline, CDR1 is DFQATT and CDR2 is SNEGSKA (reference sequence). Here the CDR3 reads CSAREGLAGAPWADTQYF.

CDR3 region: CASSLRTGGETQYF. The chain uses TRBV7-8 and TRBJ2-5; lacking DNA, the TRBD1 call made by TCRdb goes unchecked. Germline CDR1 reads SGHVS; CDR2 reads FQNEAQ. The CDR3 covers 14 residues. The variable domain in full, with the rest retrieved from reference TRBV7-8 and TRBJ2-5, is GAGVSQSPRYKVAKRGQDVALRCDPISGHVSLFWYQQALGQGPEFLTYFQNEAQLDKSGLPSDRFFAERPEGSVSTLKIQRTQQEDSAVYLCASSLRTGGETQYFGPGTRLLVL.

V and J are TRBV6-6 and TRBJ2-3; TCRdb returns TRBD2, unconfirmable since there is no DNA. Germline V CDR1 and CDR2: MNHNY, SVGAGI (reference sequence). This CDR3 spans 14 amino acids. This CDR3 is CASASLADLDTQYF.

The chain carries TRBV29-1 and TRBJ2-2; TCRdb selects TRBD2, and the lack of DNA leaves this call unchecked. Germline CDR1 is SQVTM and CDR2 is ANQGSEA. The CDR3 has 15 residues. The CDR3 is CSVELAGTHTGELFF.

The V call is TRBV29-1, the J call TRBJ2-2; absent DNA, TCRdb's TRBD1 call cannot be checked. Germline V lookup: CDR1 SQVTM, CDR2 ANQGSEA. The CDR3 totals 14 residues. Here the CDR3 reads CSVIKGAGAGELFF.

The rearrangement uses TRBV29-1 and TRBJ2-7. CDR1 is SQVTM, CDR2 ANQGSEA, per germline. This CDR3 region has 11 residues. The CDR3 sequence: CSVVVNYEQYF.

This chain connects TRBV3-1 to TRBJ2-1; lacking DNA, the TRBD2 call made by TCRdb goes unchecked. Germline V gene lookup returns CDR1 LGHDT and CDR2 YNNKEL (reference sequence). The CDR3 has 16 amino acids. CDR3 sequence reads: CASSRPRDFSYNEQFF.

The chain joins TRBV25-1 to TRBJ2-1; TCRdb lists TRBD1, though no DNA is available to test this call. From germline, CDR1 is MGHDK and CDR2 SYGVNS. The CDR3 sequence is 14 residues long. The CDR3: CASSLGTEGDEQFF.

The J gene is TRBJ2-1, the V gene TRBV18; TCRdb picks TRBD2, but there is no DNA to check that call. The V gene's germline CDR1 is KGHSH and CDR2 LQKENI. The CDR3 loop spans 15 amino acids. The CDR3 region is CASSPLSGAYNEQFF.

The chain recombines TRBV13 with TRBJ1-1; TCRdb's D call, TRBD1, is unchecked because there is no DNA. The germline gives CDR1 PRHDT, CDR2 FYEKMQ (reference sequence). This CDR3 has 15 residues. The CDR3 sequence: CASSERQGLNTEAFF.

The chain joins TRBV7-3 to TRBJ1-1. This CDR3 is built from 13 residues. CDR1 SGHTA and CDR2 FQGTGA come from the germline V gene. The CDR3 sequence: CASRSSSNTEAFF.

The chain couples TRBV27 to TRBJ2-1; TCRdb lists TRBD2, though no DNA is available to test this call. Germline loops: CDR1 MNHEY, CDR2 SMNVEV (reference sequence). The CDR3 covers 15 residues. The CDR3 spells CASSLHGGALDEQFF.

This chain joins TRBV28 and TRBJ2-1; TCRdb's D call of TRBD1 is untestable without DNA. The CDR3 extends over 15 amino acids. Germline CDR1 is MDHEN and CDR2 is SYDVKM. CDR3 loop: CASQPRDRVSDEQFF.

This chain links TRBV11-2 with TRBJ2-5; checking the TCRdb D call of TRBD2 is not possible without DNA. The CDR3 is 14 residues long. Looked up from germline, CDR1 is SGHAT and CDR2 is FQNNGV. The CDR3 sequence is CASSFLAEQETQYF.

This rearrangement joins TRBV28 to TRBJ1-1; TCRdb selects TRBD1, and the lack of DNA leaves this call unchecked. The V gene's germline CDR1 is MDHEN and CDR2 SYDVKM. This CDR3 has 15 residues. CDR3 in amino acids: CASSLSDSLNTEAFF.

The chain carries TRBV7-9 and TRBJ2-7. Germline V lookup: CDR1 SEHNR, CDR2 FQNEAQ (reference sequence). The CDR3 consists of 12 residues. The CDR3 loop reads CASSLGLAEQYF.

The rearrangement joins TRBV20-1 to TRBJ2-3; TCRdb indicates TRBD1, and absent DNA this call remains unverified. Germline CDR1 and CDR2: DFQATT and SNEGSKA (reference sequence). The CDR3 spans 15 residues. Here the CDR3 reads CSARDAGGVTDTQYF.

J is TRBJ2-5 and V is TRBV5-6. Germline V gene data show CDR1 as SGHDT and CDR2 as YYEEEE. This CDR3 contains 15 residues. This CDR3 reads CASSLPRRIQETQYF. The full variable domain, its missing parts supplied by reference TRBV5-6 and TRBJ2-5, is DAGVTQSPTHLIKTRGQQVTLRCSPKSGHDTVSWYQQALGQGPQFIFQYYEEEERQRGNFPDRFSGHQFPNYSSELNVNALLLGDSALYLCASSLPRRIQETQYFGPGTRLLVL.

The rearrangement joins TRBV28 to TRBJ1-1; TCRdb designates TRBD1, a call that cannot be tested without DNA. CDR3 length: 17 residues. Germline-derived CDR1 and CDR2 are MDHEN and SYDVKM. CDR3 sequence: CASSITGTGVYHTEAFF. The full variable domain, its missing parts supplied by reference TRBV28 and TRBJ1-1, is DVKVTQSSRYLVKRTGEKVFLECVQDMDHENMFWYRQDPGLGLRLIYFSYDVKMKEKGDIPEGYSVSREKKERFSLILESASTNQTSMYLCASSITGTGVYHTEAFFGQGTRLTVV.